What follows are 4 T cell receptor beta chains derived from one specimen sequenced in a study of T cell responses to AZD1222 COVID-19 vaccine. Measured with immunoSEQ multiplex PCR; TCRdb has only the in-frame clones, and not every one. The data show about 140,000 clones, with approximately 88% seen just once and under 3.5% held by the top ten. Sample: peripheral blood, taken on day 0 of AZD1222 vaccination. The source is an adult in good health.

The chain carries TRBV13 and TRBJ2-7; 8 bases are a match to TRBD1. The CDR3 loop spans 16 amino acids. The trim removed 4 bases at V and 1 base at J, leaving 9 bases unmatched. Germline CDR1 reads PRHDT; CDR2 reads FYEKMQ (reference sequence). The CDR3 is CASSSLLRDRSYEQYF. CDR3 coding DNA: TGTGCCAGCAGCTCCCTGCTCCGGGACAGGTCCTACGAGCAGTACTTC. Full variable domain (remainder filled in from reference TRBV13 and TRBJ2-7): AAGVIQSPRHLIKEKRETATLKCYPIPRHDTVYWYQQGPGQDPQFLISFYEKMQSDKGSIPDRFSAQQFSDYHSELNMSSLELGDSALYFCASSSLLRDRSYEQYFGPGTRLTVT.

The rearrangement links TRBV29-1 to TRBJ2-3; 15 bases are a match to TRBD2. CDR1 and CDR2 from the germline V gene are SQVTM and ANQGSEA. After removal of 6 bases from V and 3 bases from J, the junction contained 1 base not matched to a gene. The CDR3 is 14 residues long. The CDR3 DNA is TGCAGCGTCGGACTAGCGGGGGGGACAGATACGCAGTATTTT. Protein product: CSVGLAGGTDTQYF.

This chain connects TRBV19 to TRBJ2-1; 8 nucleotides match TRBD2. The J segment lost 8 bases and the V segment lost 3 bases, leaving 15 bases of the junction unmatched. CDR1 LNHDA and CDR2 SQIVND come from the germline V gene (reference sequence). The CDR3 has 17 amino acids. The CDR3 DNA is TGTGCCAGTAGTATCATTAGCGGGGCCTTACGAGTCCATGAGCAGTTCTTC. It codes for CASSIISGALRVHEQFF. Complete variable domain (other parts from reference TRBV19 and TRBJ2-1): DGGITQSPKYLFRKEGQNVTLSCEQNLNHDAMYWYRQDPGQGLRLIYYSQIVNDFQKGDIAEGYSVSREKKESFPLTVTSAQKNPTAFYLCASSIISGALRVHEQFFGPGTRLTVL.

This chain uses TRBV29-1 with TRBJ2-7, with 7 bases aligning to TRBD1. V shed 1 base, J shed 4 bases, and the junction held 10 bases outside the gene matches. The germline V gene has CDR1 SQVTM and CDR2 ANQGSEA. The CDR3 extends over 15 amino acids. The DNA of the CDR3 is TGCAGCGTTGAAGGGGTACAGGGGCTCGAGTACGAGCAGTACTTC. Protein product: CSVEGVQGLEYEQYF.